The 32 T cell receptor beta chains in this list originate from one sample, sequenced in a study of blood T cell repertoires in COVID-19. The assay was immunoSEQ multiplex PCR, and TCRdb's table has in-frame clones only and misses some. The table records about 230,000 clones, under 90% of them present only once. Source material: peripheral blood. The receptors derive from a middle-aged man with COVID-19, enrolled during active disease.

This sequence joins TRBV5-5 and TRBJ2-1; 7 bases are shared with TRBD2. The V gene's germline CDR1 is SGHKS and CDR2 YYEKEE (reference sequence). The CDR3 contains 16 residues. Trimming cost V 4 bases and J 2 bases; bases outside gene matches: 9. CDR3 sequence (DNA): TGTGCCAGCAGCGGTCAATCCGGGACTACCTACAATGAGCAGTTCTTC. Translating it yields CASSGQSGTTYNEQFF.

This clone was counted only a few times. The V gene is TRBV15, the J gene TRBJ2-1, with 12 bases matching TRBD2. V was pared by 6 bases and J by 7 bases, with 7 bases of the junction left unmatched. The CDR3 has 15 amino acids. Germline V gives CDR1 LNHNV, CDR2 YYDKDF (reference sequence). The CDR3 DNA is TGTGCCACCAGACATCTAGCGGGAGGGAGGAATGAGCAGTTCTTC. Its translation is CATRHLAGGRNEQFF.

V gene TRBV4-3 combines with J gene TRBJ2-3, with 10 bases aligning to TRBD2. The CDR3 has 16 amino acids. Germline V CDR1 and CDR2: LGHNA, YSLEER. V was pared by 1 base and J by 4 bases, with 5 bases of the junction left unmatched. DNA for the CDR3: TGCGCCAGCAGCCAAGCTAGCGGGGGTACGCCAGATACGCAGTATTTT. This translates into CASSQASGGTPDTQYF.

Only one count was recorded for this clone. This rearrangement joins TRBV18 to TRBJ2-3; 9 bases line up with TRBD1. Trimming at V came to 5 bases and at J to 1 base, leaving 13 bases not matched to a gene. The CDR3 extends over 18 amino acids. Germline V gives CDR1 KGHSH, CDR2 LQKENI. CDR3 bases: TGTGCCAGCTCAGGCCCGATGGGGACAGGGAAACGCACAGATACGCAGTATTTT. Translation: CASSGPMGTGKRTDTQYF.

V gene TRBV19 combines with J gene TRBJ2-5; the D gene is possibly TRBD1 (6 bases). V gave up 1 base and J gave up 5 bases, with 11 bases separating them. The CDR3 loop spans 14 amino acids. CDR1 is LNHDA and CDR2 is SQIVND in the germline V gene (reference sequence). CDR3 in amino acids: CASSIGQGSETQYF. CDR3 sequence (DNA): TGTGCCAGTAGTATAGGGCAGGGGAGTGAGACCCAGTACTTC.

The rearrangement links TRBV6-5 to TRBJ1-1; 8 bases map to TRBD1. The germline CDR1 and CDR2 sequences are MNHEY and SVGAGI. The V gene end was trimmed by 7 bases and the J gene end by 7 bases; junction bases not matched to a gene: 14. CDR3 length: 15 residues. This CDR3 reads CASKNQGAILGEAFF. The DNA of the CDR3 is TGTGCCAGCAAGAATCAGGGGGCGATACTAGGTGAAGCTTTCTTT.

In DNA form, the CDR3 reads TGCGCCAGCAGCATAAACTACGAGCAGTACTTC. Translation gives CASSINYEQYF. The chain has TRBV5-1 and TRBJ2-7; D is unclear. Germline loops: CDR1 SGHRS, CDR2 YFSETQ. The CDR3 spans 11 residues. Trimming pared 4 bases from V and 3 bases from J, leaving 5 bases between.

The chain joins TRBV18 to TRBJ1-2, with 8 bases matching TRBD1. CDR1 is KGHSH and CDR2 is LQKENI in the germline V gene. V was pared by 3 bases and J by 8 bases, with 8 bases of the junction left unmatched. CDR3 size: 14 residues. Here the CDR3 reads CASSPDTGGRGYTF. Here the CDR3 DNA reads TGTGCCAGCTCACCGGACACAGGGGGGCGAGGCTACACCTTC.

V is TRBV12-2 and J is TRBJ2-7; the table's D call, TRBD2, was not checked against the DNA. TRBV12-2 is a pseudogene locus. There are 16 residues in the CDR3. Written as DNA, the CDR3 is TGTGCAAGTCGCTCATCTTCTGGACTAGCGGACTACGAGCAGTACTTC. Its protein is CASRSSSGLADYEQYF.

The gene calls are TRBV19 and TRBJ2-6, with 10 bases fitting TRBD1. The CDR3 length is 18 residues. Trimming cost V 5 bases and J 4 bases; bases outside gene matches: 11. CDR1 and CDR2 (germline): LNHDA, SQIVND (reference sequence). CDR3 amino acids: CASSAYLGQGGGANVLTF. DNA of the CDR3: TGTGCCAGTAGTGCCTACCTTGGACAGGGGGGAGGGGCCAACGTCCTGACTTTC. Full variable domain (missing parts from reference TRBV19 and TRBJ2-6): DGGITQSPKYLFRKEGQNVTLSCEQNLNHDAMYWYRQDPGQGLRLIYYSQIVNDFQKGDIAEGYSVSREKKESFPLTVTSAQKNPTAFYLCASSAYLGQGGGANVLTFGAGSRLTVL.

The chain uses TRBV2 and TRBJ1-1, with no clear D. The V gene's germline CDR1 is SNHLY and CDR2 FYNNEI. Deletions cut 4 bases from V and 0 bases from J, with 6 bases between. The CDR3 contains 13 residues. The chain's CDR3 is CASSVAVNTEAFF. As DNA, the CDR3 is TGTGCCAGCAGTGTGGCAGTGAACACTGAAGCTTTCTTT.

The J gene is TRBJ1-1, the V gene TRBV4-2; 7 positions agree with TRBD1. The CDR3 has 16 residues. With 4 bases clipped from V and 2 bases from J, the junction kept 10 bases outside the gene matches. Germline V gene lookup returns CDR1 LGHNA and CDR2 YNFKEQ. The CDR3 loop reads CASSLPGGGLNTEAFF. The CDR3 nucleotides are TGTGCCAGCAGCCTGCCCGGAGGGGGCCTAAACACTGAAGCTTTCTTT.

V gene TRBV11-2 combines with J gene TRBJ2-1, with 7 bases that match TRBD1. The CDR3 is 15 residues long. V dropped 0 bases and J dropped 4; count of bases not matched to a gene: 3. Germline CDR1 is SGHAT and CDR2 is FQNNGV. The CDR3 DNA follows: TGTGCCAGCAGCTTAGATGGGACAGCTTACAATGAGCAGTTCTTC. Encoded protein: CASSLDGTAYNEQFF. The complete variable domain, with remaining parts taken from reference TRBV11-2 and TRBJ2-1, reads EAGVAQSPRYKIIEKRQSVAFWCNPISGHATLYWYQQILGQGPKLLIQFQNNGVVDDSQLPKDRFSAERLKGVDSTLKIQPAKLEDSAVYLCASSLDGTAYNEQFFGPGTRLTVL.

The chain carries TRBV11-1 and TRBJ1-1; TRBD1 is a possible D gene (5 bases). Germline V gene data show CDR1 as SGHAT and CDR2 as FQDESV (reference sequence). The CDR3 totals 15 residues. V gave up 2 bases and J gave up 2 bases, with 12 bases separating them. The CDR3 bases are TGTGCCAGCAGCTTATCCAGGGTCCTTAACACTGAAGCTTTCTTT. Its translation is CASSLSRVLNTEAFF. The complete variable domain, with remaining parts taken from reference TRBV11-1 and TRBJ1-1, reads EAEVAQSPRYKITEKSQAVAFWCDPISGHATLYWYRQILGQGPELLVQFQDESVVDDSQLPKDRFSAERLKGVDSTLKIQPAELGDSAMYLCASSLSRVLNTEAFFGQGTRLTVV.

The chain employs TRBV6-2 or TRBV6-3 and TRBJ2-7; weak D call: TRBD2 (6 bases). Germline V lookup: CDR1 MNHEY, CDR2 SVGEGT. V was clipped by 2 bases and J by 4 bases, with 12 bases between them. The CDR3 has 14 amino acids. The CDR3 region is CASSYAGTQYEQYF. CDR3 DNA sequence: TGTGCCAGCAGTTACGCCGGGACTCAGTACGAGCAGTACTTC.

The CDR3 sequence: CASSQSESSYNEQFF. CDR3 in DNA: TGCGCCAGCAGCCAAAGCGAGAGCTCCTACAATGAGCAGTTCTTC. The rearrangement joins TRBV5-1 to TRBJ2-1; no definite D call. V was cut by 4 bases and J by 0 bases, with 11 bases left in between. CDR1 is SGHRS and CDR2 is YFSETQ in the germline V gene. CDR3 length: 15 amino acids.

The chain employs TRBV19 and TRBJ1-2; D perhaps matches TRBD1 (5 bases). This CDR3 spans 15 amino acids. Germline CDR1 and CDR2: LNHDA and SQIVND (reference sequence). The V and J ends lost 6 bases and 8 bases respectively, with 22 bases between them. CDR3 sequence (DNA): TGTGCCAGTAGCACCGGCCCCGGTCAACGGGGGGGCTACACCTTC. Protein sequence: CASSTGPGQRGGYTF. Together with reference TRBV19 and TRBJ1-2, the CDR3 gives the full variable domain: DGGITQSPKYLFRKEGQNVTLSCEQNLNHDAMYWYRQDPGQGLRLIYYSQIVNDFQKGDIAEGYSVSREKKESFPLTVTSAQKNPTAFYLCASSTGPGQRGGYTFGSGTRLTVV.

This sequence joins TRBV9 and TRBJ2-5; the match to TRBD1 covers 7 bases. This CDR3 contains 14 residues. V trimming: 4 bases; J trimming: 5 bases; junction bases outside the gene matches: 8. Germline values: CDR1 SGDLS, CDR2 YYNGEE. The CDR3 nucleotides are TGTGCCAGCAGCCCAATCACAGGGGTGGAGACCCAGTACTTC. Protein product: CASSPITGVETQYF.

CDR3 sequence: CASSPFDRGLLYGYTF. The CDR3 coding sequence is TGTGCCAGCAGCCCCTTTGACAGGGGGCTGCTCTATGGCTACACCTTC. The chain recombines TRBV11-3 with TRBJ1-2; 10 bases map to TRBD1. The CDR3 is 16 residues long. Germline V gene sequence: CDR1 SGHNT, CDR2 YENEEA. After removal of 5 bases from V and 4 bases from J, the junction contained 10 bases not matched to a gene.

The chain links TRBV9 to TRBJ2-7, with 9 bases lining up with TRBD2. The CDR3 runs 17 residues. Germline-derived CDR1 and CDR2 are SGDLS and YYNGEE. After removal of 0 bases from V and 7 bases from J, the junction contained 14 bases not matched to a gene. CDR3 region: CASSVAAHSGGPGEQYF. The CDR3 DNA sequence: TGTGCCAGCAGCGTAGCGGCCCACAGCGGGGGGCCGGGTGAGCAGTACTTC.

V is TRBV30 and J is TRBJ1-1; D uncertain. V was clipped by 3 bases and J by 4 bases, with 15 bases between them. Germline CDR1 reads GTSNPN; CDR2 reads SVGIG (reference sequence). The CDR3 spans 14 residues. The CDR3 DNA reads as TGTGCCTGGAGGTTTGGTTATGGTAGCACTGAAGCTTTCTTT. Protein sequence: CAWRFGYGSTEAFF. The whole variable domain, remainder taken from reference TRBV30 and TRBJ1-1, is SQTIHQWPATLVQPVGSPLSLECTVEGTSNPNLYWYRQAAGRGLQLLFYSVGIGQISSEVPQNLSASRPQDRQFILSSKKLLLSDSGFYLCAWRFGYGSTEAFFGQGTRLTVV.

This clone has a single count. The chain couples TRBV29-1 to TRBJ1-2, with TRBD1 identical over 8 bases. Looked up from germline, CDR1 is SQVTM and CDR2 is ANQGSEA. The CDR3 sequence is 13 residues long. The V gene end was trimmed by 6 bases and the J gene end by 4 bases; junction bases not matched to a gene: 7. The CDR3 bases are TGCAGCGTGGCGAACACAGGGGGCTATGGCTACACCTTC. Protein: CSVANTGGYGYTF.

The rearrangement joins TRBV11-2 to TRBJ1-5; TRBD1 aligns across 7 bases. CDR1 and CDR2 from the germline V gene are SGHAT and FQNNGV. This CDR3 has 16 amino acids. The ends lost 5 bases at V and 0 bases at J; junction bases unmatched: 7. CDR3 protein: CASSPGQTNSNQPQHF. The DNA of the CDR3 is TGTGCCAGCAGCCCGGGACAGACAAATAGCAATCAGCCCCAGCATTTT.

The V call is TRBV27, the J call TRBJ2-7, with 8 bases fitting TRBD2. V lost 5 bases to trimming and J lost 0 bases; unmatched junction nucleotides: 6. CDR1 is MNHEY, CDR2 SMNVEV, per germline (reference sequence). The CDR3 covers 15 residues. The CDR3 loop is CASSPSSGDSYEQYF. The CDR3 DNA follows: TGTGCCAGCAGTCCCAGTAGCGGGGACTCCTACGAGCAGTACTTC.

The chain uses TRBV7-2 and TRBJ2-7, with TRBD1 identical over 8 bases. The junction had 12 bases not matched to a gene; V was cut back by 5 bases and J by 3 bases. Per germline, CDR1 SGHTA and CDR2 FQGNSA. This CDR3 region has 16 residues. The CDR3, as DNA: TGTGCCAGCAGCCGGTTAGGACAGGGCCCCTTCTACGAGCAGTACTTC. Protein: CASSRLGQGPFYEQYF.

The rearrangement joins TRBV3-1 (or the pseudogene TRBV3-2) to TRBJ1-2, with 9 nucleotides matching TRBD1. The junction had 6 bases not matched to a gene; V was cut back by 6 bases and J by 7 bases. In germline, CDR1 is LGHDT, CDR2 YNNKEL (reference sequence). This CDR3 region has 13 residues. CDR3 region: CASRRQGDFGYTF. The CDR3 DNA sequence: TGTGCCAGCAGGAGACAGGGGGACTTTGGCTACACCTTC.

This chain joins TRBV5-1 and TRBJ2-5; 9 positions agree with TRBD1. The V segment lost 3 bases and the J segment 1 base; nucleotides outside the gene matches: 4. CDR3 length: 15 amino acids. Germline lookup yields CDR1 SGHRS and CDR2 YFSETQ. For the CDR3, the DNA is TGCGCCAGCAGCTCCGGGACAGGGCCCCAAGAGACCCAGTACTTC. Residues: CASSSGTGPQETQYF.

The chain is built from TRBV12-3 or TRBV12-4 and TRBJ1-4; 10 positions agree with TRBD1. This CDR3 is 13 amino acids long. V dropped 5 bases and J dropped 7; count of bases not matched to a gene: 1. The CDR3 coding sequence is TGTGCCAGCAGTGGGACAGGGGTTGAAAAACTGTTTTTT. Amino acids: CASSGTGVEKLFF.

The CDR3 protein is CASSFGQGVGYTF. The DNA for the CDR3 is TGTGCCAGCAGTTTCGGACAGGGGGTTGGCTACACCTTC. The V call is TRBV2, the J call TRBJ1-2, with 10 bases lining up with TRBD1. The CDR3 has 13 residues. Trimming at V came to 5 bases and at J to 7 bases, leaving 4 bases not matched to a gene. CDR1 is SNHLY and CDR2 is FYNNEI in the germline V gene.

This chain links TRBV2 with TRBJ2-5; the match to TRBD1 covers 7 bases. The CDR3 consists of 13 residues. Germline V gene sequence: CDR1 SNHLY, CDR2 FYNNEI. The ends lost 10 bases at V and 0 bases at J; junction bases unmatched: 5. In nucleotides, the CDR3 is TGTGCCACACTGACAGGGTACCAAGAGACCCAGTACTTC. Translating it yields CATLTGYQETQYF.

The rearrangement joins TRBV19 to TRBJ2-6; a weak D match, TRBD2 (5 bases). The CDR3 sequence is 16 residues long. CDR1 is LNHDA and CDR2 is SQIVND in the germline V gene (reference sequence). Trimming removed 2 bases at V and 2 bases at J, with 10 bases between. In nucleotides, the CDR3 is TGTGCCAGTAGTATATCCCGGGGTACTGGGGCCAACGTCCTGACTTTC. Translated, it gives CASSISRGTGANVLTF.

The rearrangement uses TRBV5-5 and TRBJ1-2, with a tentative D call TRBD1 (6 bases). V lost 0 bases and J 3 bases, leaving 15 bases between the germline ends. CDR3 length: 16 residues. Germline CDR1 reads SGHKS; CDR2 reads YYEKEE (reference sequence). The CDR3 region has the DNA TGTGCCAGCAGCTTGGAGGTCTTCAGGGGTGACTATGGCTACACCTTC. It codes for CASSLEVFRGDYGYTF.